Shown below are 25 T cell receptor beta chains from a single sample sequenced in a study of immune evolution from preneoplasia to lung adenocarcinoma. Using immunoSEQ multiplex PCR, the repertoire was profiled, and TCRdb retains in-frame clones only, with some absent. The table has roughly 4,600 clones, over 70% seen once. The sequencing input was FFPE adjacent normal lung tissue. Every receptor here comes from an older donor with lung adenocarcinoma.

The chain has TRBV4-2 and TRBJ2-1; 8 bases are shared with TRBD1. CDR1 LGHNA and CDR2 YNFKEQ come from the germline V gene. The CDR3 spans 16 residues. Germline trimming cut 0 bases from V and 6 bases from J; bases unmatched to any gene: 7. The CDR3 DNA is TGTGCCAGCAGCCAAGAAGAAGGACAGGGCTCCAATGAGCAGTTCTTC. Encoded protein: CASSQEEGQGSNEQFF.

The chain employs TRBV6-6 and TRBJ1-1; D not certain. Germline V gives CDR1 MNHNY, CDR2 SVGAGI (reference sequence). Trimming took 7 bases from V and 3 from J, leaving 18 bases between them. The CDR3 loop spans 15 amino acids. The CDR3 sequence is CASTSFNDGDTEAFF. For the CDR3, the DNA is TGTGCCAGCACCTCCTTTAATGATGGTGACACTGAAGCTTTCTTT.

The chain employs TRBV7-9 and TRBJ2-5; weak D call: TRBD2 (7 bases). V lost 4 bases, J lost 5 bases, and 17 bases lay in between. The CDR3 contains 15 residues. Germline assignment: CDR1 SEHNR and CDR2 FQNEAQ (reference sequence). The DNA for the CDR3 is TGTGCCAGCAGCTCACTCGGGGGGCGAGGGGAGACCCAGTACTTC. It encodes CASSSLGGRGETQYF.

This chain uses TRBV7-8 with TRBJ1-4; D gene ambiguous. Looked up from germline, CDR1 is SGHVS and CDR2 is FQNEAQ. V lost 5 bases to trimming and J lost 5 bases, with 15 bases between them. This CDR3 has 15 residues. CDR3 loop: CASSIEAGPNEKLFF. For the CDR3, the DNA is TGTGCCAGCAGCATAGAGGCCGGGCCCAATGAAAAACTGTTTTTT. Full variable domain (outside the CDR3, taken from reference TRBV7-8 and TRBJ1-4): GAGVSQSPRYKVAKRGQDVALRCDPISGHVSLFWYQQALGQGPEFLTYFQNEAQLDKSGLPSDRFFAERPEGSVSTLKIQRTQQEDSAVYLCASSIEAGPNEKLFFGSGTQLSVL.

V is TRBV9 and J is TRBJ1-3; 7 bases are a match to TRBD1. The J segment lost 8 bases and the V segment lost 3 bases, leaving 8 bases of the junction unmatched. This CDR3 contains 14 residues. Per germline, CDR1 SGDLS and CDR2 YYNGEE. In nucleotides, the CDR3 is TGTGCCAGCAGCGGAGGGGGCGGTGGGGACACCATATATTTT. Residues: CASSGGGGGDTIYF.

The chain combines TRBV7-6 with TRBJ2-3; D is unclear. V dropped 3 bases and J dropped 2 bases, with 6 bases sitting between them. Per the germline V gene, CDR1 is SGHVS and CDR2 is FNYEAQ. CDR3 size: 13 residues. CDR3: CASSFISTDTQYF. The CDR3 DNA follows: TGTGCCAGCAGCTTTATCTCCACAGATACGCAGTATTTT.

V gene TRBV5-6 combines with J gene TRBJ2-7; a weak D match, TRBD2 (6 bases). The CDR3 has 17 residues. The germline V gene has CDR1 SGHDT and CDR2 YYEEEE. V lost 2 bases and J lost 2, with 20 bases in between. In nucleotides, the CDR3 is TGTGCCAGCAGCTTAGGCTACCCTTTGACGGGAGCCTACGAGCAGTACTTC. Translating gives CASSLGYPLTGAYEQYF.

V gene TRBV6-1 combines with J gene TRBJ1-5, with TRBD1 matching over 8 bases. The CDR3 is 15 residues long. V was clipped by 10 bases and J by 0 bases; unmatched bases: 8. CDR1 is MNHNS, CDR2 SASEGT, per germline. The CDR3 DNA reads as TGTGCCATCTCTGGACAGGGCTTTAGCAATCAGCCCCAGCATTTT. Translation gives CAISGQGFSNQPQHF.

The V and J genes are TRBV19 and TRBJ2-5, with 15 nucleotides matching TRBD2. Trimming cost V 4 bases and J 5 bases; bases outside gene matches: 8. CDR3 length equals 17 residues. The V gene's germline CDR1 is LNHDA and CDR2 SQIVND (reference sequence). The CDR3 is CASSTGLAGGPGETQYF. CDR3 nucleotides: TGTGCCAGTAGTACCGGACTAGCGGGAGGGCCGGGGGAGACCCAGTACTTC.

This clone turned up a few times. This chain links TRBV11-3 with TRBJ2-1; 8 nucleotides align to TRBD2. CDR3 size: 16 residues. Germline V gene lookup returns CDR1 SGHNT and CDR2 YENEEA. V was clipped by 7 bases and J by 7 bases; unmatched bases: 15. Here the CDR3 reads CASTNKGGRPRNEQFF. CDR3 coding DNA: TGTGCCAGCACCAACAAGGGCGGGAGGCCACGGAATGAGCAGTTCTTC.

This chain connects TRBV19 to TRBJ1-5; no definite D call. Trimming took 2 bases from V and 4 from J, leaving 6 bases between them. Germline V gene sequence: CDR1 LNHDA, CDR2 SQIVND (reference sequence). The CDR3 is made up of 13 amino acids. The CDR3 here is CASSISTNQPQHF. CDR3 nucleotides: TGTGCCAGTAGTATAAGCACTAATCAGCCCCAGCATTTT.

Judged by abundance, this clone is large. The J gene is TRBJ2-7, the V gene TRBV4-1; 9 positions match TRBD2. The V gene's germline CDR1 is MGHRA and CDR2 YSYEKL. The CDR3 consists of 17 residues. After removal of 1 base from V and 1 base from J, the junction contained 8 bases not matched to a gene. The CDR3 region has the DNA TGCGCCAGCAGCCAAGGTCCTAGCGGGATGAGGTCCTACGAGCAGTACTTC. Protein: CASSQGPSGMRSYEQYF.

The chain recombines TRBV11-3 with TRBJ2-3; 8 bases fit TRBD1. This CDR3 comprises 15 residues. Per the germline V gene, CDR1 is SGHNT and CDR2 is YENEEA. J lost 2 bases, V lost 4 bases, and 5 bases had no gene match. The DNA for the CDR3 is TGTGCCAGCAGCTCCAGGACAGGGTCCACAGATACGCAGTATTTT. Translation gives CASSSRTGSTDTQYF.

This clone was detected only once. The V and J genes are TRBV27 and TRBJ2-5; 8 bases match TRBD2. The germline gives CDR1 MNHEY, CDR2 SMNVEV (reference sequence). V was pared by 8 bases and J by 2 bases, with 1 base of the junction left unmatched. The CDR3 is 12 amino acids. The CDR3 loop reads CASGTRQETQYF. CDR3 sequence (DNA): TGTGCCAGCGGGACTAGGCAAGAGACCCAGTACTTC.

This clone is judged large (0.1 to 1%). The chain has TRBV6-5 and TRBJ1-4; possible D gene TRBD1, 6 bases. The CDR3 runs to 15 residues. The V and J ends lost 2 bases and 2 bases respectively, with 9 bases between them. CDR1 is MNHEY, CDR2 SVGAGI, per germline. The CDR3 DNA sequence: TGTGCCAGCAGTTACACCACAGGGACTAATGAAAAACTGTTTTTT. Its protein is CASSYTTGTNEKLFF.

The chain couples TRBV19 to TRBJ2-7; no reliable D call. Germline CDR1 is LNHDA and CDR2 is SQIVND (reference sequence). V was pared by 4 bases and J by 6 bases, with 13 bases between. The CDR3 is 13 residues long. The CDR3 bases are TGTGCCAGTAGTACCTTAGAAGGGTCCGAGCAGTACTTC. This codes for CASSTLEGSEQYF.

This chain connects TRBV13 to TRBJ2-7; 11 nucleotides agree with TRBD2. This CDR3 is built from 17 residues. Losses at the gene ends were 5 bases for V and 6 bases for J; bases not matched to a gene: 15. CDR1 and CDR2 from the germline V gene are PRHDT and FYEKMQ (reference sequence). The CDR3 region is CASSPRLAGGHVPEQYF. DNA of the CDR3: TGTGCCAGCAGCCCACGGCTAGCGGGAGGCCATGTCCCCGAGCAGTACTTC.

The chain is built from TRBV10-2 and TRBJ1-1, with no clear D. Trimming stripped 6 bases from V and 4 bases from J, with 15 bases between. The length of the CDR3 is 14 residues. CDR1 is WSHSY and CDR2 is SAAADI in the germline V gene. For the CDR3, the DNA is TGCGCCAGCAGAGGAAGAGGTCGAATCACTGAAGCTTTCTTT. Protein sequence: CASRGRGRITEAFF.

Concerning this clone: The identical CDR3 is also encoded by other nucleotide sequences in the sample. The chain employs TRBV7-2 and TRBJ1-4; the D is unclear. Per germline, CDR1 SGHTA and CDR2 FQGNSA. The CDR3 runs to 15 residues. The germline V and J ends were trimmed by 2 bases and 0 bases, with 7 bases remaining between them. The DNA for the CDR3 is TGTGCCAGCAGCTTAATGGCTGCAACTAATGAAAAACTGTTTTTT. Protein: CASSLMAATNEKLFF.

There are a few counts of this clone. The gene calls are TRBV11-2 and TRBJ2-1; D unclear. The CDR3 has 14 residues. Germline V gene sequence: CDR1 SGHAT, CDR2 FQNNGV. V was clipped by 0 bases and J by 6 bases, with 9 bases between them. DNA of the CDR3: TGTGCCAGCAGCTTAGAGTGGGGATCCAATGAGCAGTTCTTC. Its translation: CASSLEWGSNEQFF.

The CDR3 coding sequence is TGTGCCAGCAGCCTTTCTGGGCGCGAGCAGTACTTC. Its translation: CASSLSGREQYF. The chain links TRBV11-2 to TRBJ2-7, with D unclear. Germline lookup yields CDR1 SGHAT and CDR2 FQNNGV. This CDR3 spans 12 amino acids. Trimming shortened V by 5 bases and J by 6 bases, and 11 bases separated the two germline ends.

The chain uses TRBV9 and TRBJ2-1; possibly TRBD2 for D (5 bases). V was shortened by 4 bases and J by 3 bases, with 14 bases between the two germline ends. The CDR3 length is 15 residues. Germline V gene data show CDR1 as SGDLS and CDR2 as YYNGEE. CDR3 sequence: CASSPSGDYYNEQFF. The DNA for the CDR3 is TGTGCCAGCAGCCCGAGCGGAGACTACTACAATGAGCAGTTCTTC.

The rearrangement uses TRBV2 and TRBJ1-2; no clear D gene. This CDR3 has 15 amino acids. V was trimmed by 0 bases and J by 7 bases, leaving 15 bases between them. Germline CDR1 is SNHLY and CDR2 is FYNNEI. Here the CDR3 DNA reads TGTGCCAGCAGTGAAGCGCTTCTGGGAGGCGGTGGCTACACCTTC. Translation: CASSEALLGGGGYTF.

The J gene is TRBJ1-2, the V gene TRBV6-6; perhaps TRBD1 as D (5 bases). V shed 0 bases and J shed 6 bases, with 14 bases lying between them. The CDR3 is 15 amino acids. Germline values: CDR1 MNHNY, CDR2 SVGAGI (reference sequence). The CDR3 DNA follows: TGTGCCAGCAGTTACTCGAGGGACGGGGTGGATGGCTACACCTTC. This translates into CASSYSRDGVDGYTF.

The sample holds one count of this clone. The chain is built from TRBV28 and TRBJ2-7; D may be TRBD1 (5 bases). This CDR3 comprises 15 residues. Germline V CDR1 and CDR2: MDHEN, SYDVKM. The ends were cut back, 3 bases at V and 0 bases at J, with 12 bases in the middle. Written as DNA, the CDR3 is TGTGCCAGCAGTTTTGCCGACAGCAACTCCTACGAGCAGTACTTC. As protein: CASSFADSNSYEQYF.